Listed below are T cell receptor beta chains from one sample, sequenced in a study of T-cell reconstitution after alpha-beta-depleted transplantation in children. TCRdb analysed the PCR reads with MiXCR anew, one entry per CDR3 protein. The table includes fewer than 550,000 distinct CDR3 sequences, about an eighth detected once. The material sequenced was PBMCs, mostly from graft donor cells, taken 180 days after TCRalphabeta/CD19-depleted stem cell transplant. All receptors come from a female patient aged 2 to 10 who had a stem cell transplant for aplastic anemia, so the T cells may come from the graft donor. Both conserved end residues are part of each CDR3. D genes are given only for firm matches. Clone size, where shown, is once, few, many, or a class for clones that have expanded.

CDR3 protein: CASIHPGLRTDTQYF; CDR3 DNA: TGTGCCAGCATTCACCCGGGACTCCGCACAGATACGCAGTATTTT; V gene: TRBV9; D gene: NA; clone size: few; J gene: TRBJ2-3
CDR3 protein: CASSLPDRGRSTEAFF; CDR3 DNA: TGTGCCAGCAGTTTACCGGACAGGGGGCGAAGCACTGAAGCTTTCTTT; V gene: TRBV28; D gene: TRBD1; clone size: few; J gene: TRBJ1-1
CDR3 protein: CSARVGTSPHEQYF; CDR3 DNA: TGCAGTGCTAGAGTGGGGACTAGTCCTCACGAGCAGTACTTC; V gene: TRBV20-1; D gene: TRBD2; clone size: many; J gene: TRBJ2-7
CDR3 protein: CSAQGFEKLFF; CDR3 DNA: TGCAGTGCCCAGGGGTTCGAAAAACTGTTTTTT; V gene: TRBV20-1; D gene: NA; clone size: NA; J gene: TRBJ1-4
CDR3 protein: CASSPIGGGPRNEQFF; CDR3 DNA: TGTGCCAGCAGCCCGATAGGGGGAGGGCCCCGGAATGAGCAGTTCTTC; V gene: TRBV7-9; D gene: NA; clone size: NA; J gene: TRBJ2-1
CDR3 protein: CSARDGQGAAGELFF; CDR3 DNA: TGCAGTGCTAGAGATGGGCAGGGGGCAGCCGGGGAGCTGTTTTTT; V gene: TRBV20-1; D gene: TRBD1; clone size: few; J gene: TRBJ2-2
CDR3 protein: CASSLWVGIEETQYF; CDR3 DNA: TGTGCCAGCAGCTTATGGGTGGGGATTGAAGAGACCCAGTACTTC; V gene: TRBV7-8; D gene: NA; clone size: many; J gene: TRBJ2-5
CDR3 protein: CASSPHDRNTEAFF; CDR3 DNA: TGTGCCAGCAGCCCCCATGACAGGAACACTGAAGCTTTCTTT; V gene: TRBV7-9; D gene: NA; clone size: many; J gene: TRBJ1-1
CDR3 protein: CSVESNRESAFF; CDR3 DNA: TGCAGCGTTGAAAGTAACAGGGAATCAGCTTTCTTT; V gene: TRBV29-1; D gene: NA; clone size: few; J gene: TRBJ1-1
CDR3 protein: CASSPGGLRNNEQFF; CDR3 DNA: TGTGCCAGCAGCCCCGGGGGACTAAGAAACAATGAGCAGTTCTTC; V gene: TRBV7-3; D gene: TRBD2; clone size: NA; J gene: TRBJ2-1
CDR3 protein: CASHMGGSGSASTDTQYF; CDR3 DNA: TGTGCCAGTCACATGGGGGGGAGCGGGAGCGCTAGCACAGATACGCAGTATTTT; V gene: TRBV7-8; D gene: TRBD2; clone size: NA; J gene: TRBJ2-3
CDR3 protein: CASSPQGKTGEQYF; CDR3 DNA: TGTGCCAGCTCACCGCAGGGGAAAACGGGCGAGCAGTACTTC; V gene: TRBV18; D gene: NA; clone size: NA; J gene: TRBJ2-7
CDR3 protein: CASSSARENTEAFF; CDR3 DNA: TGTGCCAGCAGTTCGGCCAGGGAGAACACTGAAGCTTTCTTT; V gene: TRBV6-2/TRBV6-3; D gene: NA; clone size: NA; J gene: TRBJ1-1
CDR3 protein: CASSPALVGLAGRLDYNEQFF; CDR3 DNA: TGTGCCAGCAGCCCCGCCCTGGTGGGACTAGCGGGGCGTCTAGACTACAATGAGCAGTTCTTC; V gene: TRBV5-6; D gene: TRBD2; clone size: once; J gene: TRBJ2-1
CDR3 protein: CASAHGLAVLNEQFF; CDR3 DNA: TGCGCCAGCGCACATGGACTAGCGGTTTTGAATGAGCAGTTCTTC; V gene: TRBV4-3; D gene: TRBD2; clone size: NA; J gene: TRBJ2-1
CDR3 protein: CASRTGGTYEQYF; CDR3 DNA: TGTGCCAGCCGGACAGGGGGTACCTACGAGCAGTACTTC; V gene: TRBV28; D gene: TRBD1; clone size: few; J gene: TRBJ2-7
CDR3 protein: CASSILYTALRTDTQYF; CDR3 DNA: TGTGCCAGTAGTATCCTATACACAGCGCTCCGCACAGATACGCAGTATTTT; V gene: TRBV19; D gene: NA; clone size: NA; J gene: TRBJ2-3
CDR3 protein: CSAIRTRLREQYF; CDR3 DNA: TGCAGTGCCATTAGGACTAGGCTGCGGGAGCAGTACTTC; V gene: TRBV20-1; D gene: TRBD2; clone size: few; J gene: TRBJ2-7
CDR3 protein: CSAEYSRGYGYTF; CDR3 DNA: TGCAGTGCCGAGTATTCGAGGGGTTATGGCTACACCTTC; V gene: TRBV20-1; D gene: NA; clone size: few; J gene: TRBJ1-2